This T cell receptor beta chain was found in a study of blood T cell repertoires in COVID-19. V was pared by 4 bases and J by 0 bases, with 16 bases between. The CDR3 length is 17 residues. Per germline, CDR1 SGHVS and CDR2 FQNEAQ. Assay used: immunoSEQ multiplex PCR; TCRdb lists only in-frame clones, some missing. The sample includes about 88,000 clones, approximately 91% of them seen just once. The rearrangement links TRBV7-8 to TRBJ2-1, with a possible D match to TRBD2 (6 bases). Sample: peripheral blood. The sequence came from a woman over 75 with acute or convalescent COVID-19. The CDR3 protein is CASSYQFSGSSYNEQFF. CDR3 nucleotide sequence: TGTGCCAGCAGCTATCAATTTAGCGGAAGCTCCTACAATGAGCAGTTCTTC.